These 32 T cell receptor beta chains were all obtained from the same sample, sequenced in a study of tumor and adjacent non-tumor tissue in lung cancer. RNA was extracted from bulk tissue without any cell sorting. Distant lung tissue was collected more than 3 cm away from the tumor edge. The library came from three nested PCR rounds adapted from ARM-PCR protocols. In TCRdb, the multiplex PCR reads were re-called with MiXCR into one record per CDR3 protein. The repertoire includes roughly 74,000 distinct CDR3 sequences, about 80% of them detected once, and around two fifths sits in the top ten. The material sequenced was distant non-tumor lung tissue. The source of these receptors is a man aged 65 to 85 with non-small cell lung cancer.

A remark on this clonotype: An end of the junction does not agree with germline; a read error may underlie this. As DNA, the CDR3 is TGTGTCAGCAGCTTCGCCAATTCAAGGAACATTGAAGCTCTCTTT. Residues: CVSSFANSRNIEALF. J is TRBJ1-1 and V is TRBV11-2; D gene ambiguous. CDR3 size: 15 residues. Germline assignment: CDR1 SGHAT and CDR2 FQNNGV.

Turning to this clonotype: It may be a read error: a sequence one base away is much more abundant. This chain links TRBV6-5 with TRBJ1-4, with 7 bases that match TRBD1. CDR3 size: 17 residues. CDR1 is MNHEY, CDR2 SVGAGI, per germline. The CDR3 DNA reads TGTGCCAGCAGTTACCTCAACGACCCACAGGGGAGTGAAAAAGTGTTTTTT. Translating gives CASSYLNDPQGSEKVFF.

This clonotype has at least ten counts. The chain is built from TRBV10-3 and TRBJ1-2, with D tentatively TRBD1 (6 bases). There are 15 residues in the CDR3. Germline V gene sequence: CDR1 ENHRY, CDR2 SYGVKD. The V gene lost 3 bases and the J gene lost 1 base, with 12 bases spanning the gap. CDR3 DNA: TGTGCCATCAGTGACGGGGGCTATCTTAACTATGGCTACACCTTC. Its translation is CAISDGGYLNYGYTF.

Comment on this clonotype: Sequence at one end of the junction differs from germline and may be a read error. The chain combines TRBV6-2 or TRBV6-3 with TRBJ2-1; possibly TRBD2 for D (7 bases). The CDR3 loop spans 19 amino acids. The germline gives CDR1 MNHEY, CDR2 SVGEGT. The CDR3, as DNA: TGTCCCAGCAGTTACTCTGCGACTAGGGGGAGGGCCGTATACAATGAGCAGTTCTTC. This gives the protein CPSSYSATRGRAVYNEQFF.

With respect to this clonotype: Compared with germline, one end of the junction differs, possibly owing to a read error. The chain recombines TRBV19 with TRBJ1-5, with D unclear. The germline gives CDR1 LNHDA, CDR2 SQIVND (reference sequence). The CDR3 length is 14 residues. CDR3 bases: TGTGCCAGTAGTGACACATGGATTGGTCAGCACCAGCATTTT. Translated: CASSDTWIGQHQHF.

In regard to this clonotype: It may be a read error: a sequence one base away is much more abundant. The CDR3, as DNA: TGTGCCAGCAGCCCCATAGGACGTGGCCTGAGCTATGGCTACACCTTC. Its protein product is CASSPIGRGLSYGYTF. The chain recombines TRBV12-3 or TRBV12-4 with TRBJ1-2; D unresolved. The CDR3 runs to 16 residues. The ends were cut back, 6 bases at V and 4 bases at J, with 21 bases in the middle.

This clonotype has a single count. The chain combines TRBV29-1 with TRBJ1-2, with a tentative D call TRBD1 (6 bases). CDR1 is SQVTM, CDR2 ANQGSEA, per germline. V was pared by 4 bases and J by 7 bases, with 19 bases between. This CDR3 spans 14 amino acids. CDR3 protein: CSVGSTGGLSGYTF. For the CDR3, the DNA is TGCAGCGTTGGCTCGACAGGAGGATTAAGTGGCTACACCTTC.

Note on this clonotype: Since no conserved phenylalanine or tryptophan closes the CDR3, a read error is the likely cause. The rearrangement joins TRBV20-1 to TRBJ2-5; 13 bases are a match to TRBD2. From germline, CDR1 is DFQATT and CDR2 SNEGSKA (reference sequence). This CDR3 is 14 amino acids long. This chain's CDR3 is CSAGTSGVQETQYS. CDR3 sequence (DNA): TGCAGCGCCGGGACTAGCGGGGTCCAAGAGACCCAGTACTCC.

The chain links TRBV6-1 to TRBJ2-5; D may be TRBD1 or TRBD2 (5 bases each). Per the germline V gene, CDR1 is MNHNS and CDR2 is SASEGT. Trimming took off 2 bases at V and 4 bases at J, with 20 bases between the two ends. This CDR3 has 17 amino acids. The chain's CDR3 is CASSERATGGCGETQYF. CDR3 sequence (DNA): TGTGCCAGCAGTGAAAGGGCCACAGGCGGGTGTGGAGAGACCCAGTACTTC.

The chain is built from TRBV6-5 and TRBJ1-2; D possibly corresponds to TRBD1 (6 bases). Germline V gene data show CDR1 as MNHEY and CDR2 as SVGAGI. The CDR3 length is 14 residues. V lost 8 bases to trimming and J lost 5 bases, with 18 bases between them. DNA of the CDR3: TGTGCCAGCTTTTACTTAATACAGGGTTATGGCTACACCTTC. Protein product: CASFYLIQGYGYTF.

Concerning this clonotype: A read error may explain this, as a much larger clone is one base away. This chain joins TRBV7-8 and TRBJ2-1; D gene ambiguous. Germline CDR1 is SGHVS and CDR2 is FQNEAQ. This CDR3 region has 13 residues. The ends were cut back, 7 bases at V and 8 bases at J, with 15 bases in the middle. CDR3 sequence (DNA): TGTGCCAGCAACTCCCCCCCAAGGGATGAGCAGTTCTTC. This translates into CASNSPPRDEQFF.

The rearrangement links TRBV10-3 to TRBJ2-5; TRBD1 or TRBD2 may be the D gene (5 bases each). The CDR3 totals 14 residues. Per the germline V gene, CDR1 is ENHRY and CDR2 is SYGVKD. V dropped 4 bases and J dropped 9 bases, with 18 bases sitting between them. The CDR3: CAISGGTGMDAQYF. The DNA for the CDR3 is TGTGCCATCAGTGGTGGGACGGGGATGGATGCCCAGTACTTC.

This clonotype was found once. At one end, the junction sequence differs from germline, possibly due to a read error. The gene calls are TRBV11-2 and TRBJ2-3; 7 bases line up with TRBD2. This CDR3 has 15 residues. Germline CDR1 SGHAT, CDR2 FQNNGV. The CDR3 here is CANSLEGAGADTQYF. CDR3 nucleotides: TGTGCCAACAGCTTGGAGGGCGCGGGGGCAGATACGCAGTATTTT.

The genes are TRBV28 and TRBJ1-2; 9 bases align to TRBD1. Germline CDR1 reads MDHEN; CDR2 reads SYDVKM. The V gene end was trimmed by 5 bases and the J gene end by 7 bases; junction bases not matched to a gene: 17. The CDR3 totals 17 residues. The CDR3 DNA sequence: TGTGCCAGCAGTATATTATCAGGCACAGGGGGCACTCGTGGCTACACCTTC. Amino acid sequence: CASSILSGTGGTRGYTF.

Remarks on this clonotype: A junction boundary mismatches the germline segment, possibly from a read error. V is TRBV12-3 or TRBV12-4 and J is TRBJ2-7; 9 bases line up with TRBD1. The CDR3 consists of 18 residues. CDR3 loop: CASSFPVQGAAFVYEQYF. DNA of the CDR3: TGTGCCAGCAGTTTTCCAGTACAGGGGGCCGCGTTTGTCTACGAACAGTACTTC.

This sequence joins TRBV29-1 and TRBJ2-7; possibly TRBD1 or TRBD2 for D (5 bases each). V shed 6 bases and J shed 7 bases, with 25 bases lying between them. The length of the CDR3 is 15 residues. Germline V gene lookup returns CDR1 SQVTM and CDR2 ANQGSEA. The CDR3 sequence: CSVSESTGPSGEQYF. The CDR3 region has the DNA TGCAGCGTCAGCGAGTCGACGGGGCCCTCGGGGGAGCAGTACTTC.

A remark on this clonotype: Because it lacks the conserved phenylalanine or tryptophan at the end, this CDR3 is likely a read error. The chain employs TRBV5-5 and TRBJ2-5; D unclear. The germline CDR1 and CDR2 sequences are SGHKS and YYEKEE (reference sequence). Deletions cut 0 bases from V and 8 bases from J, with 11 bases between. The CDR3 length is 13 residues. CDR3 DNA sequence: TGTGCCAGCAGCTTGGTCAGTCCGAATACCCAGTACTTA. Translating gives CASSLVSPNTQYL.

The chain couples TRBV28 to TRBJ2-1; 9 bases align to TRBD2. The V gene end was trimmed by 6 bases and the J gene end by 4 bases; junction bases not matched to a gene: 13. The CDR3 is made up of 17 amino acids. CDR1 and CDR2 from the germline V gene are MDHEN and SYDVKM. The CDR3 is CASSPVVAGVRYNEQFF. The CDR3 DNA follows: TGTGCCAGCAGCCCCGTGGTAGCGGGAGTTAGATACAATGAGCAGTTCTTC.

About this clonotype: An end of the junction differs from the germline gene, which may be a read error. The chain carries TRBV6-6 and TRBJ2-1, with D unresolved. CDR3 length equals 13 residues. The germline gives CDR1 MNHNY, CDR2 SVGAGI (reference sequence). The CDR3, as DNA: TGTGCCAGCGGTTCACAGCGCTCGGGTGAGGAGTTCTTC. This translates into CASGSQRSGEEFF.

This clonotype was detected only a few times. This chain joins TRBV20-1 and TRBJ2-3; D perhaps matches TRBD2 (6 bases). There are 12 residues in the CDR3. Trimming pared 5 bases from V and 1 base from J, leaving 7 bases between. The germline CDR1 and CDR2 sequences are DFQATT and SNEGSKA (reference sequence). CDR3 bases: TGCAGTGCTCGCGGGGGCACAGATACGCAGTATTTT. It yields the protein CSARGGTDTQYF.

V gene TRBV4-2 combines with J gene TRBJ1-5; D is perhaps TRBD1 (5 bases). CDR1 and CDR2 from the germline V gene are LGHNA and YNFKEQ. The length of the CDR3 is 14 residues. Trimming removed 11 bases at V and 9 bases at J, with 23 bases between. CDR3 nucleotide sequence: TGTGCCGACAGCCATGATCGGGGGAGCCGGCCCCAGCATTTT. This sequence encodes CADSHDRGSRPQHF.

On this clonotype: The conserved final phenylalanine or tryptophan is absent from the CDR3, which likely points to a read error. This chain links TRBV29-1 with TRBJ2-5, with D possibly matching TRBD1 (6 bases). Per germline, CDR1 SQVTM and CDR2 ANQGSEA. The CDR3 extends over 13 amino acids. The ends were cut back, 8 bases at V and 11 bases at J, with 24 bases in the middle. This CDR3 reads CSMADRFQDTQYC. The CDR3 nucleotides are TGCAGCATGGCCGACAGGTTCCAAGATACTCAGTACTGC.

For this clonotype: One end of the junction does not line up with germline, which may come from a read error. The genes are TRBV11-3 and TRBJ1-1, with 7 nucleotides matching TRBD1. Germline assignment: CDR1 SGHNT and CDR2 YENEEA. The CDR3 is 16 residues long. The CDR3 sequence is CAISFRDRTLSNETFF. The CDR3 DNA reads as TGTGCCATCAGCTTCCGGGACAGAACCCTGAGCAATGAAACTTTCTTT.

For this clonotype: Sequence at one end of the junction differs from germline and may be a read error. The CDR3 loop is CASSHWTSGKQETPYF. CDR3 bases: TGTGCCAGCAGCCACTGGACTAGCGGGAAACAAGAGACCCCGTATTTC. The V gene is TRBV14, the J gene TRBJ2-5, with 12 bases matching TRBD2. This CDR3 has 16 residues. Germline CDR1 reads SGHDN; CDR2 reads FVKESK.

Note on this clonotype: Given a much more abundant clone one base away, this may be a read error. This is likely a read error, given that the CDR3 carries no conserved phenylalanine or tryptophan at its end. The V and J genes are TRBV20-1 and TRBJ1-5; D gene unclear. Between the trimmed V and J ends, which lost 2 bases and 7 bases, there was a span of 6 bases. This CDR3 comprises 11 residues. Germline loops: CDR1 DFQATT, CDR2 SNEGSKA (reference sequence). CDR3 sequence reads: CSARFGQPQHS. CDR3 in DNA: TGCAGTGCTAGATTCGGGCAGCCCCAGCATTCT.

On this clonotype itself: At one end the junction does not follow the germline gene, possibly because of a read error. Written as DNA, the CDR3 is TGCGCCAGCTGTGATGGGGCGCCTGGTACAGATACGCAGTATTTT. Translated, it gives CASCDGAPGTDTQYF. This rearrangement joins TRBV10-1 to TRBJ2-3, with D possibly being TRBD1 (5 bases). The CDR3 sequence is 15 residues long. Looked up from germline, CDR1 is WNHNN and CDR2 is SYGVQD (reference sequence).

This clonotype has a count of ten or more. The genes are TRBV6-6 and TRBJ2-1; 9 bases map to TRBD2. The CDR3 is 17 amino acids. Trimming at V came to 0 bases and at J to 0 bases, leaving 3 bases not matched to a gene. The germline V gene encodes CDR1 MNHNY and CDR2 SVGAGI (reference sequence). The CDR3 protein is CASSYSSGSRSYNEQFF. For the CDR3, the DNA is TGTGCCAGCAGTTACTCTAGCGGGAGTCGCTCCTACAATGAGCAGTTCTTC.

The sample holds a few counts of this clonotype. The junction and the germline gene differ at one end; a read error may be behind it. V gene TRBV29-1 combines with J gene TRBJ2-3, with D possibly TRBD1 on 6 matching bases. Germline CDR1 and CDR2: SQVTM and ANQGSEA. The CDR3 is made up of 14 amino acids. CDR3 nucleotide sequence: TGTAGCGTCGCTGGGACATCTAGCACAGATACGCAGAATTTT. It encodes CSVAGTSSTDTQNF.

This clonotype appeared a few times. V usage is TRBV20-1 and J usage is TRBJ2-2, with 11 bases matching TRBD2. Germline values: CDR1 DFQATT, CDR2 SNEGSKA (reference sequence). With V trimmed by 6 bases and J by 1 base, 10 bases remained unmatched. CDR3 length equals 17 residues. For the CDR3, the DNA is TGCAGTGCCCAGGAGGTAGCGGGAGGGAGGAACACCGGGGAGCTGTTTTTT. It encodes CSAQEVAGGRNTGELFF.

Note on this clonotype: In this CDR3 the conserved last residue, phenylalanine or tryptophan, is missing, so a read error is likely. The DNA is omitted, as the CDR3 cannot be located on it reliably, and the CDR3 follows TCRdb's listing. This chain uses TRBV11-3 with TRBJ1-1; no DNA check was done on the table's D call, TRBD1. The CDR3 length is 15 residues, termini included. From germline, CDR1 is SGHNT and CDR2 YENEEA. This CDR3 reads CARSPATAGDTEAFI.

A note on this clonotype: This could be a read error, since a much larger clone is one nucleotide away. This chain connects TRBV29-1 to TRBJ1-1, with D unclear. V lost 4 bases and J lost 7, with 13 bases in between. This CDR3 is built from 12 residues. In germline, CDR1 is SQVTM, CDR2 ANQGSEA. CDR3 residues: CSVAAERNEAFF. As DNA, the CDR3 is TGCAGCGTTGCGGCGGAGAGGAATGAAGCTTTCTTT.

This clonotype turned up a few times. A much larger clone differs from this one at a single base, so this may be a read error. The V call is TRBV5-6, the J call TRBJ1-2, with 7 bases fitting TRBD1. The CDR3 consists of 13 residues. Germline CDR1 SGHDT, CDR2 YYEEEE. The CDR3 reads CASSSDRKYGYIF. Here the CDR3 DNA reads TGTGCCAGCAGCTCGGACAGGAAGTATGGCTACATCTTC.